Below are 14 T cell receptor beta chains sequenced from a single sample in a study of cytomegalovirus exposure and HLA in healthy donors. The PCR had 60 Vbeta and 13 Jbeta primers. Clones were read by immunoSEQ multiplex PCR, and TCRdb kept only the in-frame ones, dropping some. Of 110,000 to 150,000 clones in the sample, 75% were seen once. Sequencing input: PBMCs. These receptors all stem from a man aged 25-40 years in good health and CMV-seronegative.

J is TRBJ1-5 and V is TRBV28; D is perhaps TRBD1 (6 bases). This CDR3 is 15 amino acids long. Germline CDR1 MDHEN, CDR2 SYDVKM. V was pared by 6 bases and J by 6 bases, with 18 bases between. Here the CDR3 DNA reads TGTGCCAGCAGCCCCCATTGGGGGGGCACTCAGCCCCAGCATTTT. Amino acids: CASSPHWGGTQPQHF.

V and J are TRBV2 and TRBJ1-5, with 7 bases fitting TRBD1. The germline gives CDR1 SNHLY, CDR2 FYNNEI. The junction had 4 bases not matched to a gene; V was cut back by 8 bases and J by 0 bases. The length of the CDR3 is 14 residues. DNA of the CDR3: TGTGCCAGCGGGGGACAGAATAGCAATCAGCCCCAGCATTTT. Translating it yields CASGGQNSNQPQHF.

This clone was detected a few times. V gene TRBV6-1 combines with J gene TRBJ1-5; no definite D call. Germline V gene data show CDR1 as MNHNS and CDR2 as SASEGT. The V and J ends lost 1 base and 6 bases respectively, with 13 bases between them. The CDR3 sequence is 15 residues long. The CDR3 sequence is CASSEGTTRSQPQHF. The CDR3 DNA reads as TGTGCCAGCAGTGAAGGTACAACGAGGAGTCAGCCCCAGCATTTT.

This rearrangement joins TRBV29-1 to TRBJ2-5; no clear D gene. Gene TRBJ2-7 matches the end of the DNA better, so the J call may be wrong. CDR3 length: 14 residues. CDR1 is SQVTM, CDR2 ANQGSEA, per germline. This chain's CDR3 is CSVEGGGQPVEQYF. As DNA, the CDR3 is TGCAGCGTTGAAGGCGGCGGCCAGCCCGTCGAGCAGTACTTC.

The chain links TRBV9 to TRBJ1-3; the D gene is possibly TRBD1 (6 bases). Germline-derived CDR1 and CDR2 are SGDLS and YYNGEE. The CDR3 covers 13 residues. Trimming stripped 4 bases from V and 3 bases from J, with 8 bases between. The CDR3 protein is CASSKGDGNTIYF. The DNA for the CDR3 is TGTGCCAGCAGCAAGGGGGATGGAAACACCATATATTTT.

This clone was observed a few times. V gene TRBV19 combines with J gene TRBJ2-2, with D tentatively TRBD1 (6 bases). Germline-derived CDR1 and CDR2 are LNHDA and SQIVND (reference sequence). Trimming took off 5 bases at V and 8 bases at J, with 15 bases between the two ends. This CDR3 spans 14 amino acids. CDR3 loop: CASSFGQRLGELFF. CDR3 bases: TGTGCCAGTAGTTTTGGACAGCGCTTGGGGGAGCTGTTTTTT. Combining the CDR3 with reference TRBV19 and TRBJ2-2 gives the whole variable domain DGGITQSPKYLFRKEGQNVTLSCEQNLNHDAMYWYRQDPGQGLRLIYYSQIVNDFQKGDIAEGYSVSREKKESFPLTVTSAQKNPTAFYLCASSFGQRLGELFFGEGSRLTVL.

The chain carries TRBV2 and TRBJ1-6; D not certain. The germline CDR1 and CDR2 sequences are SNHLY and FYNNEI. Trimming stripped 7 bases from V and 7 bases from J, with 11 bases between. CDR3 size: 13 residues. The DNA for the CDR3 is TGTGCCAGCAAGGGAGGAGGGAATTCACCCCTCCACTTT. Its protein product is CASKGGGNSPLHF.

As concerns this clone: The sample contains more than one DNA sequence encoding this CDR3. This chain joins TRBV6-5 and TRBJ1-1; D might be TRBD1 (5 bases). The length of the CDR3 is 15 residues. V was cut by 2 bases and J by 0 bases, with 10 bases left in between. Germline CDR1 MNHEY, CDR2 SVGAGI. The CDR3 region has the DNA TGTGCCAGCAGTTACGGGCGGGGGATGAACACTGAAGCTTTCTTT. Translating it yields CASSYGRGMNTEAFF.

The chain employs TRBV6-6 and TRBJ1-1, with 10 bases that match TRBD1. From germline, CDR1 is MNHNY and CDR2 SVGAGI (reference sequence). The V segment lost 2 bases and the J segment 8 bases; nucleotides outside the gene matches: 11. This CDR3 is built from 16 residues. Here the CDR3 reads CASSYPSAGTGAEAFF. The CDR3 DNA is TGTGCCAGCAGTTACCCCTCGGCCGGGACAGGGGCCGAAGCTTTCTTT.

The chain has TRBV25-1 and TRBJ2-7; possibly TRBD2 for D (7 bases). Per germline, CDR1 MGHDK and CDR2 SYGVNS. The CDR3 sequence is 11 residues long. DNA of the CDR3: TGTGCGGCGGGGGCTAACGACGAGCAGTACTTC. Its translation is CAAGANDEQYF.

This clone has only a few counts. This sequence joins TRBV7-9 and TRBJ2-7; perhaps TRBD1 as D (5 bases). Germline V lookup: CDR1 SEHNR, CDR2 FQNEAQ (reference sequence). The V end lost 0 bases, the J end lost 7 bases, and 19 bases lay between the germline ends. CDR3 length equals 16 residues. DNA for the CDR3: TGTGCCAGCAGCTTAGCTTTAGCAGGGTCTAGTTTGGAGCAGTACTTC. This sequence encodes CASSLALAGSSLEQYF.

The chain employs TRBV6-5 and TRBJ2-5, with 7 bases matching TRBD1. The CDR3 has 16 residues. The V and J ends lost 0 bases and 5 bases, in that order; junction bases with no gene match: 9. The V gene's germline CDR1 is MNHEY and CDR2 SVGAGI. CDR3 sequence: CASSYSTGRDVETQYF. The CDR3 bases are TGTGCCAGCAGTTACTCGACAGGGCGAGATGTGGAGACCCAGTACTTC.

This sequence joins TRBV28 and TRBJ1-2; D is unclear. Germline V gene data show CDR1 as MDHEN and CDR2 as SYDVKM. This CDR3 has 15 residues. The ends were cut back, 5 bases at V and 8 bases at J, with 21 bases in the middle. The CDR3 DNA reads TGTGCCAGCAGTCCCCCCTCCCGGCGGAGTTTGGGCTACACCTTC. This sequence encodes CASSPPSRRSLGYTF.

The V gene is TRBV6-6, the J gene TRBJ2-7; 11 bases map to TRBD1. Germline lookup yields CDR1 MNHNY and CDR2 SVGAGI (reference sequence). Trimming took 7 bases from V and 6 from J; bases not matched to a gene: 8. The CDR3 is 14 amino acids. As DNA, the CDR3 is TGTGCCAGCACTACCGGGACAGGGGGGGGCGAGCAGTACTTC. Protein: CASTTGTGGGEQYF.